The 32 T cell receptor beta chains presented below share a single source sample, sequenced in a study of blood T cell repertoires in COVID-19. The table came from immunoSEQ multiplex PCR; TCRdb's copy has only in-frame clones and leaves some out. The sample carries about 250,000 clones, roughly 89% recorded once. The sample was peripheral blood. Receptors were obtained from a woman aged 40 to 50 who had recovered from COVID-19.

The chain uses TRBV6-4 and TRBJ2-2; weak D call: TRBD1 (6 bases). V lost 6 bases and J 2 bases, leaving 16 bases between the germline ends. The CDR3 spans 16 residues. In germline, CDR1 is MRHNA, CDR2 SNTAGT. The CDR3 loop is CASRPDTGQNTGELFF. DNA of the CDR3: TGTGCCAGCAGGCCCGATACGGGACAAAACACCGGGGAGCTGTTTTTT.

The DNA of the CDR3 is TGTGCCAGCAGCCCCGGGACAGGGAGGATGAATGAGCAGTTCTTC. Amino acids: CASSPGTGRMNEQFF. This chain connects TRBV7-3 to TRBJ2-1; 9 bases fit TRBD1. This CDR3 has 15 residues. Germline values: CDR1 SGHTA, CDR2 FQGTGA. The J segment lost 7 bases and the V segment lost 5 bases, leaving 9 bases of the junction unmatched.

This chain links TRBV6-5 with TRBJ2-2, with TRBD1 matching 7 bases. The CDR3 length is 15 residues. From germline, CDR1 is MNHEY and CDR2 SVGAGI. V shed 10 bases, J shed 10 bases, and the junction held 18 bases outside the gene matches. CDR3 sequence reads: CATQPENRGIVELFF. DNA of the CDR3: TGTGCCACTCAACCGGAAAACAGGGGTATAGTGGAGCTGTTTTTT.

V usage is TRBV6-2 or TRBV6-3 and J usage is TRBJ2-6; D is possibly TRBD1 (5 bases). The V and J ends lost 4 bases and 0 bases respectively, with 7 bases between them. The CDR3 has 15 amino acids. The germline gives CDR1 MNHEY, CDR2 SVGEGT. CDR3 protein: CASSLQASGANVLTF. Here the CDR3 DNA reads TGTGCCAGCAGTTTACAGGCCTCTGGGGCCAACGTCCTGACTTTC.

The V and J genes are TRBV7-9 and TRBJ2-7; no clear D. The CDR3 spans 13 residues. The V end was cut by 9 bases, the J end by 2 bases, with 14 bases between. The germline V gene encodes CDR1 SEHNR and CDR2 FQNEAQ (reference sequence). The CDR3 region is CASSRFSTYEQYF. In DNA form, the CDR3 reads TGTGCCAGTTCCAGGTTCTCAACCTACGAGCAGTACTTC. Looking up the rest from reference TRBV7-9 and TRBJ2-7 gives the full variable domain: DTGVSQNPRHKITKRGQNVTFRCDPISEHNRLYWYRQTLGQGPEFLTYFQNEAQLEKSRLLSDRFSAERPKGSFSTLEIQRTEQGDSAMYLCASSRFSTYEQYFGPGTRLTVT.

This chain connects TRBV28 to TRBJ2-3; 7 nucleotides align to TRBD2. The CDR3 is made up of 15 amino acids. CDR1 is MDHEN and CDR2 is SYDVKM in the germline V gene. V lost 1 base and J lost 1; bases outside the gene matches: 2. Here the CDR3 reads CASSLYLAGTDTQYF. CDR3 bases: TGTGCCAGCAGTTTATACCTAGCGGGCACAGATACGCAGTATTTT.

The J gene is TRBJ1-3, the V gene TRBV9; D gene ambiguous. The CDR3 is made up of 11 amino acids. In germline, CDR1 is SGDLS, CDR2 YYNGEE. V lost 4 bases, J lost 4 bases, and 3 bases lay in between. DNA of the CDR3: TGTGCCAGCAGCCTCGGAAACACCATATATTTT. It codes for CASSLGNTIYF.

The CDR3 nucleotides are TGTGCCATCAGGGGGACAGGGACATACGAGCAGTACTTC. Translation gives CAIRGTGTYEQYF. The chain uses TRBV10-3 and TRBJ2-7; 9 bases map to TRBD1. The V gene's germline CDR1 is ENHRY and CDR2 SYGVKD. With V trimmed by 6 bases and J by 4 bases, 4 bases remained unmatched. The CDR3 is 13 amino acids.

The table lists this clone with many counts. The genes are TRBV6-5 and TRBJ1-1, with D hard to call. Trimming shortened V by 0 bases and J by 4 bases, and 12 bases separated the two germline ends. Germline V lookup: CDR1 MNHEY, CDR2 SVGAGI. The CDR3 covers 15 residues. The DNA of the CDR3 is TGTGCCAGCAGTTACTCGGCCCTAGGTGGCACTGAAGCTTTCTTT. It encodes CASSYSALGGTEAFF.

This clone is a singleton in its sample. The chain employs TRBV2 and TRBJ2-1, with 11 bases matching TRBD2. V lost 0 bases to trimming and J lost 8 bases; unmatched junction nucleotides: 6. The germline CDR1 and CDR2 sequences are SNHLY and FYNNEI. The CDR3 totals 16 residues. CDR3 amino acids: CASSEAIAGGRYEQFF. The CDR3, as DNA: TGTGCCAGCAGTGAAGCAATAGCGGGGGGGCGGTATGAGCAGTTCTTC.

The chain joins TRBV2 to TRBJ2-7; TRBD1 agrees at 8 bases. CDR1 and CDR2 from the germline V gene are SNHLY and FYNNEI. With 5 bases clipped from V and 6 bases from J, the junction kept 9 bases outside the gene matches. The CDR3 is 14 residues long. The CDR3 bases are TGTGCCAGCAGTTATACCACGACAGGGGTCGAGCAGTACTTC. It yields the protein CASSYTTTGVEQYF. The variable domain in full, completed from reference TRBV2 and TRBJ2-7, reads EPEVTQTPSHQVTQMGQEVILRCVPISNHLYFYWYRQILGQKVEFLVSFYNNEISEKSEIFDDQFSVERPDGSNFTLKIRSTKLEDSAMYFCASSYTTTGVEQYFGPGTRLTVT.

V gene TRBV5-8 combines with J gene TRBJ2-2, with 13 bases that match TRBD2. Per germline, CDR1 SGHTS and CDR2 YDEGEE. J lost 7 bases, V lost 4 bases, and 7 bases had no gene match. This CDR3 has 16 amino acids. CDR3 in amino acids: CASSHTSGGANGELFF. The CDR3 DNA follows: TGTGCCAGCAGCCATACTAGCGGGGGGGCCAACGGGGAGCTGTTTTTT.

Note on this clone: The same CDR3 is also encoded by other DNA sequences in this sample. The chain couples TRBV12-3 or TRBV12-4 to TRBJ2-7; 7 nucleotides agree with TRBD1. With 8 bases clipped from V and 1 base from J, the junction kept 5 bases outside the gene matches. There are 13 residues in the CDR3. The CDR3 sequence is CASSLGQSYEQYF. The CDR3 bases are TGTGCCAGCTCCTTGGGACAGTCCTACGAGCAGTACTTC.

This clone was seen once. The chain has TRBV2 and TRBJ2-2, with a tentative D call TRBD1 (6 bases). The V gene's germline CDR1 is SNHLY and CDR2 FYNNEI. The CDR3 spans 12 residues. Trimming cost V 5 bases and J 7 bases, with 8 bases left between them. The CDR3 sequence is CASSKDSGELFF. The CDR3 DNA reads as TGTGCCAGCAGTAAGGACAGCGGGGAGCTGTTTTTT. Full variable domain (outside the CDR3, taken from reference TRBV2 and TRBJ2-2): EPEVTQTPSHQVTQMGQEVILRCVPISNHLYFYWYRQILGQKVEFLVSFYNNEISEKSEIFDDQFSVERPDGSNFTLKIRSTKLEDSAMYFCASSKDSGELFFGEGSRLTVL.

The sample holds many counts of this clone. This chain links TRBV5-1 with TRBJ2-1, with a tentative D call TRBD1 (5 bases). The CDR3 loop spans 16 amino acids. From germline, CDR1 is SGHRS and CDR2 YFSETQ. The V gene lost 1 base and the J gene lost 5 bases, with 16 bases spanning the gap. The chain's CDR3 is CASSLSRQTGHNEQFF. CDR3 in DNA: TGCGCCAGCAGCTTGTCCAGACAGACCGGACACAATGAGCAGTTCTTC.

The chain has TRBV7-9 and TRBJ1-1; 10 bases line up with TRBD1. The V segment lost 5 bases and the J segment 4 bases; nucleotides outside the gene matches: 7. The length of the CDR3 is 15 residues. The germline CDR1 and CDR2 sequences are SEHNR and FQNEAQ (reference sequence). Here the CDR3 DNA reads TGTGCCAGCAGCGCAAGTTGGACAGGGGGCACTGAAGCTTTCTTT. Protein product: CASSASWTGGTEAFF.

This rearrangement joins TRBV2 to TRBJ1-2; 8 nucleotides line up with TRBD1. CDR1 SNHLY and CDR2 FYNNEI come from the germline V gene. After removal of 7 bases from V and 6 bases from J, the junction contained 4 bases not matched to a gene. The CDR3 is 12 amino acids. The CDR3 spells CASMDRVNGYTF. The CDR3 DNA reads as TGTGCCAGCATGGACAGGGTCAATGGCTACACCTTC. The variable domain in full, completed from reference TRBV2 and TRBJ1-2, reads EPEVTQTPSHQVTQMGQEVILRCVPISNHLYFYWYRQILGQKVEFLVSFYNNEISEKSEIFDDQFSVERPDGSNFTLKIRSTKLEDSAMYFCASMDRVNGYTFGSGTRLTVV.

This chain links TRBV4-1 with TRBJ1-1, with D tentatively TRBD1 (6 bases). Germline V lookup: CDR1 MGHRA, CDR2 YSYEKL. The CDR3 is 16 residues long. The V gene lost 4 bases and the J gene lost 0 bases, with 15 bases spanning the gap. The CDR3 DNA reads as TGCGCCAGCAGCCCTATTGACAGGCGGTTGAACACTGAAGCTTTCTTT. Amino acids: CASSPIDRRLNTEAFF.

The genes are TRBV28 and TRBJ1-4; no definite D call. Looked up from germline, CDR1 is MDHEN and CDR2 is SYDVKM. With 5 bases removed from V and 6 bases from J, the gap between germline ends came to 10 bases. The CDR3 is made up of 13 amino acids. The CDR3 is CASSLASDEKLFF. The CDR3 DNA is TGTGCCAGCAGTCTAGCGTCCGATGAAAAACTGTTTTTT.

CDR3 amino acids: CASAGQETQYF. The CDR3 DNA follows: TGTGCCAGTGCAGGGCAAGAGACCCAGTACTTC. The chain is built from TRBV2 and TRBJ2-5; D possibly corresponds to TRBD1 (5 bases). The CDR3 has 11 amino acids. Trimming removed 9 bases at V and 2 bases at J, with 7 bases between. Germline CDR1 reads SNHLY; CDR2 reads FYNNEI.

The rearrangement links TRBV2 to TRBJ1-1; D perhaps matches TRBD1 (6 bases). The CDR3 has 15 amino acids. Trimming took off 3 bases at V and 0 bases at J, with 11 bases between the two ends. Germline-derived CDR1 and CDR2 are SNHLY and FYNNEI. The DNA of the CDR3 is TGTGCCAGCAGTGAGGGGGCCAGGGTGAACACTGAAGCTTTCTTT. As protein: CASSEGARVNTEAFF.

The chain combines TRBV5-4 with TRBJ2-7; 9 bases match TRBD2. J gave up 3 bases and V 5 bases, and 15 bases lay outside the gene matches. Per the germline V gene, CDR1 is SGHNT and CDR2 is YYREEE (reference sequence). The CDR3 runs 17 residues. CDR3 nucleotides: TGTGCCAGCAGTTCCCCGGCGGGTAGCGGGGGTAACTACGAGCAGTACTTC. Translated: CASSSPAGSGGNYEQYF.

V and J are TRBV5-5 and TRBJ1-1; no definite D call. The germline V gene encodes CDR1 SGHKS and CDR2 YYEKEE (reference sequence). V was trimmed by 5 bases and J by 1 base, leaving 12 bases between them. This CDR3 has 14 residues. This CDR3 is CASSLLPGNTEAFF. Here the CDR3 DNA reads TGTGCCAGCAGTTTGCTGCCGGGGAACACTGAAGCTTTCTTT.

This clone is a singleton in its sample. The chain carries TRBV7-2 and TRBJ2-7; 7 nucleotides agree with TRBD2. This CDR3 spans 14 amino acids. The V and J ends lost 4 bases and 1 base, in that order; junction bases with no gene match: 4. Germline V lookup: CDR1 SGHTA, CDR2 FQGNSA. The CDR3, as DNA: TGTGCCAGCAGCTCGAGGGAGGGTTCCTACGAGCAGTACTTC. Amino acid sequence: CASSSREGSYEQYF.

This chain connects TRBV9 to TRBJ2-3; a weak D match, TRBD2 (6 bases). CDR3 length: 15 amino acids. Germline lookup yields CDR1 SGDLS and CDR2 YYNGEE. Trimming cost V 4 bases and J 0 bases, with 12 bases left between them. CDR3 in DNA: TGTGCCAGCAGCCCGGAGGGTGCTAGCACAGATACGCAGTATTTT. Translated, it gives CASSPEGASTDTQYF.

This rearrangement joins TRBV5-1 to TRBJ1-6; 10 bases are a match to TRBD1. The germline gives CDR1 SGHRS, CDR2 YFSETQ. Trimming at V came to 4 bases and at J to 7 bases, leaving 8 bases not matched to a gene. The CDR3 runs 16 residues. The CDR3 is CASSATGGFGNSPLHF. In nucleotides, the CDR3 is TGCGCCAGCAGCGCGACAGGGGGCTTTGGGAATTCACCCCTCCACTTT.

This chain links TRBV19 with TRBJ2-7; perhaps TRBD2 as D (5 bases). The CDR3 runs 14 residues. V was clipped by 5 bases and J by 0 bases, with 11 bases between them. Germline V gene data show CDR1 as LNHDA and CDR2 as SQIVND (reference sequence). In DNA, the CDR3 is TGTGCCAGTAGTTGGATGGGGAGCTCCTACGAGCAGTACTTC. Its translation is CASSWMGSSYEQYF. Full variable domain (missing parts from reference TRBV19 and TRBJ2-7): DGGITQSPKYLFRKEGQNVTLSCEQNLNHDAMYWYRQDPGQGLRLIYYSQIVNDFQKGDIAEGYSVSREKKESFPLTVTSAQKNPTAFYLCASSWMGSSYEQYFGPGTRLTVT.

The V and J genes are TRBV5-1 and TRBJ2-1; TRBD2 matches 14 bases. The CDR3 has 17 amino acids. V shed 4 bases and J 2 bases; nucleotides not matched to a gene: 5. Germline V lookup: CDR1 SGHRS, CDR2 YFSETQ. CDR3 in DNA: TGCGCCAGCAGCCCGGGACTAGCGGGGGCCACCTACAATGAGCAGTTCTTC. It translates to CASSPGLAGATYNEQFF.

The chain carries TRBV27 and TRBJ1-5; 8 nucleotides match TRBD1. Trimming at V came to 5 bases and at J to 4 bases, leaving 7 bases not matched to a gene. This CDR3 comprises 15 residues. Germline CDR1 reads MNHEY; CDR2 reads SMNVEV (reference sequence). Written as DNA, the CDR3 is TGTGCCAGCAGTGAGTTGACAGGGGTTAATCAGCCCCAGCATTTT. It is translated as CASSELTGVNQPQHF.

The J gene is TRBJ2-7, the V gene TRBV5-1; D gene ambiguous. The CDR3 sequence is 15 residues long. Germline V gene lookup returns CDR1 SGHRS and CDR2 YFSETQ. Trimming removed 0 bases from V and 3 bases from J, with 13 bases in between. This CDR3 reads CASSLGQSSIYEQYF. The CDR3 DNA follows: TGCGCCAGCAGCTTGGGGCAAAGTTCGATCTACGAGCAGTACTTC.

The V gene is TRBV15, the J gene TRBJ2-5, with D unresolved. V lost 0 bases to trimming and J lost 1 base, with 3 bases between them. Germline V gene data show CDR1 as LNHNV and CDR2 as YYDKDF (reference sequence). CDR3 size: 13 residues. The CDR3 loop is CATSRDRQETQYF. Written as DNA, the CDR3 is TGTGCCACCAGCAGAGATCGCCAAGAGACCCAGTACTTC. Variable domain in full (rest from reference TRBV15 and TRBJ2-5): DAMVIQNPRYQVTQFGKPVTLSCSQTLNHNVMYWYQQKSSQAPKLLFHYYDKDFNNEADTPDNFQSRRPNTSFCFLDIRSPGLGDTAMYLCATSRDRQETQYFGPGTRLLVL.

V is TRBV4-1 and J is TRBJ2-1; 15 nucleotides match TRBD2. The junction had 4 bases not matched to a gene; V was cut back by 4 bases and J by 0 bases. Per germline, CDR1 MGHRA and CDR2 YSYEKL. There are 18 residues in the CDR3. The CDR3 nucleotides read TGCGCCAGCAGCCGGGGACTAGCGGGGGGCTCCTCCTACAATGAGCAGTTCTTC. This sequence encodes CASSRGLAGGSSYNEQFF.